The 8 T cell receptor beta chains given below trace back to one sample, sequenced in a study of blood T cell repertoires in COVID-19. Only in-frame clones appear in the TCRdb table, and some are missing; sequencing was by immunoSEQ multiplex PCR. The table lists approximately 110,000 clones, approximately 81% of them singletons. The sequenced sample consisted of peripheral blood. The receptors originated from a man aged 35-49 years with acute or convalescent COVID-19.

V gene TRBV10-3 combines with J gene TRBJ1-4, with D unresolved. The CDR3 runs to 16 residues. The V gene's germline CDR1 is ENHRY and CDR2 SYGVKD. Trimming removed 7 bases from V and 5 bases from J, with 20 bases in between. The CDR3 DNA reads TGTGCCATCATCCCCATTTGGGGAGTTTTAAATGAAAAACTGTTTTTT. This codes for CAIIPIWGVLNEKLFF.

The chain recombines TRBV7-9 with TRBJ1-1, with a weak D call TRBD1 (5 bases). The CDR3 is made up of 13 amino acids. Germline V gene sequence: CDR1 SEHNR, CDR2 FQNEAQ (reference sequence). V was trimmed by 3 bases and J by 4 bases, leaving 9 bases between them. In DNA form, the CDR3 reads TGTGCCAGCAGCTTGGTGGACATCACTGAAGCTTTCTTT. Translating it yields CASSLVDITEAFF.

The J gene is TRBJ2-7, the V gene TRBV28, with a tentative D call TRBD2 (6 bases). The germline V and J ends were trimmed by 8 bases and 5 bases, with 16 bases remaining between them. Per the germline V gene, CDR1 is MDHEN and CDR2 is SYDVKM. The CDR3 has 13 residues. The CDR3 DNA reads as TGTGCCAGCGGTAGAGACGGGAGTAACGAGCAGTACTTC. Its translation: CASGRDGSNEQYF.

V gene TRBV27 combines with J gene TRBJ2-3; 14 bases line up with TRBD2. CDR3 size: 18 residues. V was pared by 1 base and J by 2 bases, with 5 bases of the junction left unmatched. Germline V gives CDR1 MNHEY, CDR2 SMNVEV (reference sequence). In nucleotides, the CDR3 is TGTGCCAGCAGTTTATACGGACTAGCGGGAGGCTTCACAGATACGCAGTATTTT. Its protein is CASSLYGLAGGFTDTQYF.

The rearrangement joins TRBV2 to TRBJ2-3, with a possible D match to TRBD1 (5 bases). Trimming removed 7 bases at V and 2 bases at J, with 13 bases between. Germline lookup yields CDR1 SNHLY and CDR2 FYNNEI. CDR3 size: 14 residues. The CDR3 DNA reads TGTGCCAGCAAGGGCAGGGTGCCCACAGATACGCAGTATTTT. Translation gives CASKGRVPTDTQYF. Together with reference TRBV2 and TRBJ2-3, the CDR3 gives the full variable domain: EPEVTQTPSHQVTQMGQEVILRCVPISNHLYFYWYRQILGQKVEFLVSFYNNEISEKSEIFDDQFSVERPDGSNFTLKIRSTKLEDSAMYFCASKGRVPTDTQYFGPGTRLTVL.

This chain joins TRBV6-6 and TRBJ1-4; D not resolved. Trimming took off 0 bases at V and 5 bases at J, with 7 bases between the two ends. This CDR3 region has 14 residues. Germline CDR1 MNHNY, CDR2 SVGAGI (reference sequence). The CDR3 DNA reads TGTGCCAGCAGTTACTCGCGAGGGAATGAAAAACTGTTTTTT. Its translation: CASSYSRGNEKLFF.

This chain uses TRBV18 with TRBJ2-2; D unclear. CDR1 is KGHSH, CDR2 LQKENI, per germline. V lost 3 bases and J lost 4, with 15 bases in between. The CDR3 length is 16 residues. CDR3 amino acids: CASSPASNSGTGELFF. In DNA, the CDR3 is TGTGCCAGCTCACCCGCCTCAAACTCGGGCACCGGGGAGCTGTTTTTT.

The V call is TRBV11-2, the J call TRBJ2-1; possible D gene TRBD2, 6 bases. Germline assignment: CDR1 SGHAT and CDR2 FQNNGV. The CDR3 extends over 14 amino acids. V was pared by 3 bases and J by 1 base, with 7 bases between. The CDR3 nucleotides read TGTGCCAGCAGCTTGGGGGGTTCCTACAATGAGCAGTTCTTC. It is translated as CASSLGGSYNEQFF.